The 28 T cell receptor beta chains below come from one sample, sequenced in a study of T cell clonotyping in hematopoietic cell transplantation (dated by TCRdb to the early 2020s). The library was built by means of the immunoSEQ multiplex PCR assay. This immuneACCESS table, as held by TCRdb, lists in-frame sequences with V and J called but not all clones. Of the missing ones, under half trace to an unresolved V gene in checked studies; the others have no known cause. Across this sample there are approximately 14,000 clones, with about 98% seen only once. 4.2% of the sample comes from the top ten. The time point label here, explained by the study, means: 30 days after allo-HCT. The material sequenced was peripheral blood mononuclear cells, taken 30 days after allogeneic stem cell transplant. The receptor source for this set is a female patient between 50 and 59 years old who had an allogeneic stem cell transplant from an unrelated donor, so T cells may come from the graft donor. Some clones in this sample may be carry-over from other donors' samples.

The V and J genes are TRBV19 and TRBJ1-1; D might be TRBD1 (5 bases). CDR3 length: 13 residues. The germline V and J ends were trimmed by 3 bases and 11 bases, with 16 bases remaining between them. Per the germline V gene, CDR1 is LNHDA and CDR2 is SQIVND (reference sequence). The DNA of the CDR3 is TGTGCCAGTAGTATGGGACGACAAGTTAGGGCTTTCTTT. This codes for CASSMGRQVRAFF.

The chain links TRBV4-1 to TRBJ2-2, with 7 bases fitting TRBD1. Germline lookup yields CDR1 MGHRA and CDR2 YSYEKL. CDR3 length: 14 amino acids. J gave up 2 bases and V 6 bases, and 3 bases lay outside the gene matches. The CDR3 loop is CASRDRLNTGELFF. The DNA for the CDR3 is TGCGCCAGCAGGGACAGGCTAAACACCGGGGAGCTGTTTTTT.

This chain links TRBV5-6 with TRBJ2-5; 9 bases line up with TRBD1. In germline, CDR1 is SGHDT, CDR2 YYEEEE. V was pared by 3 bases and J by 7 bases, with 7 bases of the junction left unmatched. There are 14 residues in the CDR3. The CDR3 region has the DNA TGTGCCAGCAGCTCGGACAGGGGCGTGGGGACCCAGTACTTC. This translates into CASSSDRGVGTQYF.

CDR3 bases: TGTGCCAGCAGCTTAGCCGGGGGTGAAAAACTGTTTTTT. It yields the protein CASSLAGGEKLFF. The V and J genes are TRBV11-2 and TRBJ1-4; perhaps TRBD1 as D (5 bases). V dropped 1 base and J dropped 7 bases, with 7 bases sitting between them. CDR3 length: 13 amino acids. Per the germline V gene, CDR1 is SGHAT and CDR2 is FQNNGV.

The chain couples TRBV9 to TRBJ2-1; D gene unclear. From germline, CDR1 is SGDLS and CDR2 YYNGEE. V shed 4 bases and J shed 9 bases, with 11 bases lying between them. The CDR3 is 12 amino acids. CDR3 residues: CASSSRSTEQFF. Written as DNA, the CDR3 is TGTGCCAGCAGCTCCCGTTCCACTGAGCAGTTCTTC.

V and J are TRBV9 and TRBJ1-6; TRBD1 aligns across 9 bases. The trim removed 7 bases at V and 0 bases at J, leaving 8 bases unmatched. Germline loops: CDR1 SGDLS, CDR2 YYNGEE. This CDR3 is 17 amino acids long. This chain's CDR3 is CASGQGRDSSYNSPLHF. The CDR3 nucleotides read TGTGCCAGCGGACAGGGGAGGGACAGCTCCTATAATTCACCCCTCCACTTT.

The chain joins TRBV18 to TRBJ2-5; D is possibly TRBD2 (6 bases). CDR1 KGHSH and CDR2 LQKENI come from the germline V gene. V was clipped by 0 bases and J by 5 bases, with 13 bases between them. CDR3 length equals 15 residues. The CDR3 bases are TGTGCCAGCTCACCACCGATCGGCCTAGCGGAGACCCAGTACTTC. It translates to CASSPPIGLAETQYF.

The chain uses TRBV5-5 and TRBJ1-2; D remains ambiguous. Germline V CDR1 and CDR2: SGHKS, YYEKEE (reference sequence). The CDR3 runs to 13 residues. The V and J ends lost 0 bases and 2 bases respectively, with 5 bases between them. The CDR3 DNA is TGTGCCAGCAGCTTGGACATGAACTATGGCTACACCTTC. It encodes CASSLDMNYGYTF.

The chain recombines TRBV2 with TRBJ2-6, with D uncertain. The CDR3 runs 15 residues. Germline CDR1 is SNHLY and CDR2 is FYNNEI. V was cut by 7 bases and J by 1 base, with 11 bases left in between. CDR3 in amino acids: CASTSSLSGANVLTF. CDR3 nucleotide sequence: TGTGCCAGCACCTCGTCACTTTCTGGGGCCAACGTCCTGACTTTC.

This chain links TRBV7-8 with TRBJ1-1, with unresolved D. The CDR3 runs 13 residues. Trimming left V 5 bases short and J 4 bases short, with 11 bases between. Germline V lookup: CDR1 SGHVS, CDR2 FQNEAQ. CDR3 in DNA: TGTGCCAGCAGCCTTCGCCCAAGCACTGAAGCTTTCTTT. It yields the protein CASSLRPSTEAFF.

The chain recombines TRBV11-2 with TRBJ1-2; D gene unclear. CDR3 size: 11 residues. Germline CDR1 and CDR2: SGHAT and FQNNGV. V was trimmed by 3 bases and J by 8 bases, leaving 7 bases between them. The CDR3 protein is CASSLTRGYTF. CDR3 nucleotides: TGTGCCAGCAGCTTGACAAGAGGCTACACCTTC.

This sequence joins TRBV6-1 and TRBJ1-1; D uncertain. V was shortened by 0 bases and J by 9 bases, with 8 bases between the two germline ends. Looked up from germline, CDR1 is MNHNS and CDR2 is SASEGT. The CDR3 extends over 12 amino acids. This CDR3 is CASSEATFKAFF. CDR3 nucleotides: TGTGCCAGCAGTGAAGCCACATTCAAAGCTTTCTTT.

The genes are TRBV5-6 and TRBJ2-5; TRBD1 matches 7 bases. The CDR3 length is 17 residues. J was trimmed by 7 bases and V by 4 bases; bases with no gene match: 19. Germline lookup yields CDR1 SGHDT and CDR2 YYEEEE. DNA for the CDR3: TGTGCCAGCAGCGCTCCCCGGACAGGACCTATCCATGGGACCCAGTACTTC. Translated: CASSAPRTGPIHGTQYF.

The rearrangement links TRBV28 to TRBJ1-2, with D perhaps matching TRBD1 (5 bases). CDR3 size: 13 residues. CDR1 is MDHEN, CDR2 SYDVKM, per germline. The V gene lost 6 bases and the J gene lost 3 bases, with 11 bases spanning the gap. CDR3 amino acids: CASSIDRDYGYTF. The DNA of the CDR3 is TGTGCCAGCAGCATCGACAGAGACTATGGCTACACCTTC.

This clone was recorded only once. The chain is built from TRBV7-9 and TRBJ1-1, with D uncertain. The V end was cut by 6 bases, the J end by 6 bases, with 11 bases between. The CDR3 extends over 12 amino acids. The germline V gene encodes CDR1 SEHNR and CDR2 FQNEAQ (reference sequence). Written as DNA, the CDR3 is TGTGCCAGCAGTTTGAGCGGGGCTGAAGCTTTCTTT. It is translated as CASSLSGAEAFF.

This clone was found once. V is TRBV7-3 and J is TRBJ2-3; 13 positions match TRBD2. Germline V gives CDR1 SGHTA, CDR2 FQGTGA. CDR3 length: 17 residues. V was clipped by 5 bases and J by 5 bases; unmatched bases: 10. The CDR3 reads CASSRNPTSGGGDTQYF. DNA of the CDR3: TGTGCCAGCAGCCGAAACCCCACTAGCGGGGGGGGAGATACGCAGTATTTT.

The J gene is TRBJ2-3, the V gene TRBV7-2; possibly TRBD2 for D (6 bases). V lost 7 bases and J lost 2, with 19 bases in between. CDR3 length equals 16 residues. Germline V gene sequence: CDR1 SGHTA, CDR2 FQGNSA. The CDR3 loop is CASTLNPGLNTDTQYF. CDR3 in DNA: TGTGCCAGCACCCTAAATCCGGGACTTAACACAGATACGCAGTATTTT. The full variable domain, with the rest looked up from reference TRBV7-2 and TRBJ2-3, is GAGVSQSPSNKVTEKGKDVELRCDPISGHTALYWYRQSLGQGLEFLIYFQGNSAPDKSGLPSDRFSAERTGGSVSTLTIQRTQQEDSAVYLCASTLNPGLNTDTQYFGPGTRLTVL.

The chain recombines TRBV6-1 with TRBJ2-3, with 8 nucleotides matching TRBD2. This CDR3 is built from 15 residues. Germline values: CDR1 MNHNS, CDR2 SASEGT. The V segment lost 3 bases and the J segment 0 bases; nucleotides outside the gene matches: 2. Here the CDR3 reads CASSEIAGSTDTQYF. The CDR3 nucleotides are TGTGCCAGCAGTGAGATAGCGGGGAGCACAGATACGCAGTATTTT.

The rearrangement uses TRBV6-5 and TRBJ2-5; D is ambiguous. Germline V gene data show CDR1 as MNHEY and CDR2 as SVGAGI. V was clipped by 2 bases and J by 7 bases, with 8 bases between them. This CDR3 has 12 residues. The CDR3, as DNA: TGTGCCAGCAGTTACCCACCCCCGACCCAGTACTTC. This encodes CASSYPPPTQYF.

The chain uses TRBV19 and TRBJ1-5; no reliable D call. The length of the CDR3 is 13 residues. V was trimmed by 2 bases and J by 7 bases, leaving 9 bases between them. CDR1 is LNHDA, CDR2 SQIVND, per germline (reference sequence). In DNA, the CDR3 is TGTGCCAGTAGTATAAAGGGTGGCCAGCCCCAGCATTTT. The encoded protein is CASSIKGGQPQHF.

The chain uses TRBV30 and TRBJ1-2; no firm D call. The germline V gene encodes CDR1 GTSNPN and CDR2 SVGIG (reference sequence). With 4 bases removed from V and 3 bases from J, the gap between germline ends came to 12 bases. The CDR3 consists of 13 residues. The CDR3 coding sequence is TGTGCCTGGACCCAGAGGACGGACTATGGCTACACCTTC. Its protein product is CAWTQRTDYGYTF.

The chain is built from TRBV7-2 and TRBJ1-5; D gene unclear. The CDR3 sequence is 15 residues long. V was shortened by 1 base and J by 3 bases, with 10 bases between the two germline ends. Germline V gives CDR1 SGHTA, CDR2 FQGNSA. This chain's CDR3 is CASSLDGDFNQPQHF. The CDR3 nucleotides read TGTGCCAGCAGCTTAGATGGAGACTTCAATCAGCCCCAGCATTTT.

Here the CDR3 DNA reads TGTGCCAGTAGCCATCTTAACACTGAAGCTTTCTTT. It codes for CASSHLNTEAFF. J is TRBJ1-1 and V is TRBV19; D gene unclear. V was shortened by 6 bases and J by 2 bases, with 7 bases between the two germline ends. The CDR3 runs to 12 residues. From germline, CDR1 is LNHDA and CDR2 SQIVND (reference sequence).

The chain has TRBV7-6 and TRBJ2-5; D is unresolved. Germline CDR1 SGHVS, CDR2 FNYEAQ. V lost 5 bases and J lost 5, with 9 bases in between. This CDR3 contains 12 residues. The CDR3 region is CASSQRVETQYF. CDR3 DNA sequence: TGTGCCAGCAGCCAAAGAGTGGAGACCCAGTACTTC.

The V and J genes are TRBV29-1 and TRBJ1-2; 10 bases align to TRBD1. Losses at the gene ends were 0 bases for V and 12 bases for J; bases not matched to a gene: 10. CDR1 and CDR2 from the germline V gene are SQVTM and ANQGSEA. This CDR3 comprises 14 residues. The CDR3 region has the DNA TGCAGCGTTGAAGATCGGAGGACAGGGGGGACTAACACCTTC. This sequence encodes CSVEDRRTGGTNTF.

The V call is TRBV20-1, the J call TRBJ2-7, with D tentatively TRBD2 (5 bases). The CDR3 has 11 amino acids. The germline CDR1 and CDR2 sequences are DFQATT and SNEGSKA (reference sequence). Deletions cut 6 bases from V and 6 bases from J, with 12 bases between. The CDR3 DNA sequence: TGCAGTGCCGGGGATCTTGGCGAGCAGTACTTC. Translation: CSAGDLGEQYF.

The V gene is TRBV2, the J gene TRBJ1-2; the match to TRBD1 covers 7 bases. The CDR3 consists of 15 residues. CDR1 and CDR2 (germline): SNHLY, FYNNEI. J gave up 2 bases and V 7 bases, and 10 bases lay outside the gene matches. DNA for the CDR3: TGTGCCAGCACCAGAAGGGGGCTCGACAACTATGGCTACACCTTC. Translating it yields CASTRRGLDNYGYTF.

The V and J genes are TRBV19 and TRBJ2-6, with 9 bases lining up with TRBD1. The length of the CDR3 is 14 residues. Germline V gene data show CDR1 as LNHDA and CDR2 as SQIVND (reference sequence). V dropped 6 bases and J dropped 9; count of bases not matched to a gene: 6. CDR3 amino acids: CASSRDRVDNVLTF. The CDR3 region has the DNA TGTGCCAGTAGCCGGGACAGGGTTGACAACGTCCTGACTTTC. The full variable domain, its missing parts supplied by reference TRBV19 and TRBJ2-6, is DGGITQSPKYLFRKEGQNVTLSCEQNLNHDAMYWYRQDPGQGLRLIYYSQIVNDFQKGDIAEGYSVSREKKESFPLTVTSAQKNPTAFYLCASSRDRVDNVLTFGAGSRLTVL.